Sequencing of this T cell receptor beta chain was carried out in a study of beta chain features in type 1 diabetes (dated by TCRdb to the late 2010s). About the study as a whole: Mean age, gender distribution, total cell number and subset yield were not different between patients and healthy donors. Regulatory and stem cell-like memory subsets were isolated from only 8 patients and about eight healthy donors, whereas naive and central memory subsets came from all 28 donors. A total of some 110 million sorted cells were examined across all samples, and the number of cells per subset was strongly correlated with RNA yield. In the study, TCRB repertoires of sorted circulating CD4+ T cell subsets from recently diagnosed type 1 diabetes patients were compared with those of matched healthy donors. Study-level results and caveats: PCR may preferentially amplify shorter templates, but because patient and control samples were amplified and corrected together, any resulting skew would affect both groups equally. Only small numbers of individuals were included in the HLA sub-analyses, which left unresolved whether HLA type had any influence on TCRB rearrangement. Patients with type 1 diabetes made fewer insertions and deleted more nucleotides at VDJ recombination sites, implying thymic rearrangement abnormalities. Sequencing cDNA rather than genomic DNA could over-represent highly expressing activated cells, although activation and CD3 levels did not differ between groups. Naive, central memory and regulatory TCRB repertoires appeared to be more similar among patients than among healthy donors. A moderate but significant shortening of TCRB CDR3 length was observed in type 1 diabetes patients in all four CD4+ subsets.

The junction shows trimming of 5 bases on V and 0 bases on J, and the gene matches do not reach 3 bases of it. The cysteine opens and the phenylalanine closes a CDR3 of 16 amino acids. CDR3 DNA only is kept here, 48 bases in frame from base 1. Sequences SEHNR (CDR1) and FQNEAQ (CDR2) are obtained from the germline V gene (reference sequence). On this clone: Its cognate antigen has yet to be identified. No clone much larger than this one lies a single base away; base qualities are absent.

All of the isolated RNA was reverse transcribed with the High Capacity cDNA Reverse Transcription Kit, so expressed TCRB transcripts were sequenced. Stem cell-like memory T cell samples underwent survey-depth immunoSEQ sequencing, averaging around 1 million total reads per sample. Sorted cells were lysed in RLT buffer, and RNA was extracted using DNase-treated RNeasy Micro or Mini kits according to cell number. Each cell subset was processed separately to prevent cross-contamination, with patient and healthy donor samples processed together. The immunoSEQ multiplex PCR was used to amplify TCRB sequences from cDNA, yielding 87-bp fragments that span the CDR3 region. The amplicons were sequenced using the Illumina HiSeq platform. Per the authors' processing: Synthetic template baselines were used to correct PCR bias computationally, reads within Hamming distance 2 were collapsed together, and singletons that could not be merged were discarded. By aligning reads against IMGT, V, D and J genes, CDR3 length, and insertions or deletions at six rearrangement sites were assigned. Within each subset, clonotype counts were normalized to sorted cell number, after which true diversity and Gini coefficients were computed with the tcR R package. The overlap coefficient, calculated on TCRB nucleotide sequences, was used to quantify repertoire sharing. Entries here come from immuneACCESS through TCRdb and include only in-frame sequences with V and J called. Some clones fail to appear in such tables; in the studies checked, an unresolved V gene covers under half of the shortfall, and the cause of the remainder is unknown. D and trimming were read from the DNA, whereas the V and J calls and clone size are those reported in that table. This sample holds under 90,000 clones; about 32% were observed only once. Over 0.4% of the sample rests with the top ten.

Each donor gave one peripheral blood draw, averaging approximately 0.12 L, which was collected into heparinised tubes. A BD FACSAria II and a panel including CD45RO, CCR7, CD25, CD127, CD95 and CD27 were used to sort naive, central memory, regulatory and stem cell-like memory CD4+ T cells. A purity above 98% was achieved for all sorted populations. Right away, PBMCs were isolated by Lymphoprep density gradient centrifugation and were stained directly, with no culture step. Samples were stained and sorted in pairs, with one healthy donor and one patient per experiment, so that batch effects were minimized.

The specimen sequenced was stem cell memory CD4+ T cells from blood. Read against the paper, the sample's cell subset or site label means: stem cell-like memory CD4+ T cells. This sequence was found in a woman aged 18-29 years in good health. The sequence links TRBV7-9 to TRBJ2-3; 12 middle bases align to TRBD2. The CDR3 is CASSTGTSGSTDTQYF. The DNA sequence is TGTGCCAGCAGCACCGGGACTAGCGGGAGCACAGATACGCAGTATTTT. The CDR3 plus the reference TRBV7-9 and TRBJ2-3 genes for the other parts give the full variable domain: DTGVSQNPRHKITKRGQNVTFRCDPISEHNRLYWYRQTLGQGPEFLTYFQNEAQLEKSRLLSDRFSAERPKGSFSTLEIQRTEQGDSAMYLCASSTGTSGSTDTQYFGPGTRLTVL.